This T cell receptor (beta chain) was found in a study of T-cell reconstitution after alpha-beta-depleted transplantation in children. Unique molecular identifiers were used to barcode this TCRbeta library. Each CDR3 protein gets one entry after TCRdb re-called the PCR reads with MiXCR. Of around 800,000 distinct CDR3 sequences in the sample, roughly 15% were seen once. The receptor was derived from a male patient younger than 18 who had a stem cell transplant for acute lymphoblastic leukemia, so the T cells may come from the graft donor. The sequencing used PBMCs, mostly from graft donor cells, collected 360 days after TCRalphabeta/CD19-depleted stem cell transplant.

The CDR3 spells CASKLGVSSYEQYF. Written as DNA, the CDR3 is TGCGCCAGCAAGCTTGGGGTGAGCTCCTACGAGCAGTACTTC. The chain recombines TRBV5-1 with TRBJ2-7; unclear D gene. Trimming stripped 6 bases from V and 0 bases from J, with 13 bases between. CDR3 length: 14 residues. Germline V lookup: CDR1 SGHRS, CDR2 YFSETQ.